This entry describes one T cell receptor beta chain. The sample is drawn from a study of blood T cell repertoires in COVID-19. Across the whole study: Nucleic acid was either cDNA or gDNA, and it came from T cells, B-cell-depleted T cells, or PBMCs.

Authors' methods: Amplification of reference gene primers was used by the study to estimate nucleated cell counts. The protocol was immunoSEQ multiplex PCR, while the TCRdb copy is restricted to in-frame clones and leaves out a portion. For V, J and clone size, that table is used; D and trimming come from the DNA. Here the sample spans about 220,000 clones, 88% being singletons. V shed 8 bases, J shed 8 bases, and the junction held 3 bases outside the gene matches. The germline CDR1 and CDR2 sequences are LNHDA and SQIVND (reference sequence). The CDR3 is 11 amino acids. Specimen: PBMCs or T cells enriched from blood (not recorded which). J is TRBJ1-1 and V is TRBV19, with 9 bases lining up with TRBD1. This clonotype was obtained from a woman aged 30 to 39 who had recovered from COVID-19. The CDR3 region is CASGTGLEAFF. CDR3 nucleotides: TGTGCCAGTGGGACAGGGTTAGAAGCTTTCTTT.